This passage covers 32 T cell receptor beta chains from one sample sequenced in a study of response to subunit inactivated influenza vaccine (dated by TCRdb to 2017 to 2018). The receptor library was made with RT-PCR. Data came from an Illumina HiSeq 2500. TCRdb redid the processing of the public reads, applying fastp at Q25 and MiXCR, and retained in-frame beta chains. Each entry merges the rows of one CDR3 protein and shows their most common DNA and genes. Here the sample has about 780,000 distinct CDR3 sequences; around 18% occur a single time. The top ten hold 9.5% to 13% of the sample. The sequenced sample was PBMCs from blood, obtained around 5 days after vaccination. Every receptor here comes from a man aged 45-60 years who received an inactivated influenza vaccine. Donor details come from another sample of the same person, matched by shared clones.

This chain uses TRBV20-1 with TRBJ1-3, with D uncertain. CDR3 length: 15 amino acids. The V end lost 3 bases, the J end lost 0 bases, and 12 bases lay between the germline ends. Germline CDR1 reads DFQATT; CDR2 reads SNEGSKA (reference sequence). CDR3 loop: CSARGRSHSGNTIYF. The CDR3 coding sequence is TGCAGTGCTAGGGGTAGGAGCCACTCTGGAAACACCATATATTTT.

This clonotype was counted only a few times. This rearrangement joins TRBV15 to TRBJ1-3; no clear D. Germline V gene sequence: CDR1 LNHNV, CDR2 YYDKDF (reference sequence). The CDR3 is 16 amino acids. V was shortened by 0 bases and J by 0 bases, with 9 bases between the two germline ends. The CDR3 DNA sequence: TGTGCCACCAGCAGAGACGAAGCCTCCTCTGGAAACACCATATATTTT. Protein product: CATSRDEASSGNTIYF.

J is TRBJ2-5 and V is TRBV5-6; D might be TRBD1 or TRBD2, each matching 5 bases. CDR1 is SGHDT, CDR2 YYEEEE, per germline. The V and J ends lost 6 bases and 1 base respectively, with 19 bases between them. The CDR3 contains 16 residues. The chain's CDR3 is CASIPGPKRSQETQYF. DNA of the CDR3: TGTGCCAGCATCCCGGGACCAAAAAGATCCCAAGAGACCCAGTACTTC.

The V and J genes are TRBV19 and TRBJ2-7; the D gene is possibly TRBD1 (5 bases). Between the trimmed V and J ends, which lost 5 bases and 0 bases, there was a span of 14 bases. CDR3 length equals 15 residues. The germline V gene encodes CDR1 LNHDA and CDR2 SQIVND (reference sequence). DNA of the CDR3: TGTGCCAGTAGTCCCCGACAGCCCGCCTCCTACGAGCAGTACTTC. Its translation is CASSPRQPASYEQYF.

The genes are TRBV7-2 and TRBJ1-4; TRBD1 matches 9 bases. The CDR3 totals 16 residues. J gave up 8 bases and V 5 bases, and 12 bases lay outside the gene matches. Germline V lookup: CDR1 SGHTA, CDR2 FQGNSA. Here the CDR3 reads CASSPQGAVQGEKLFF. The DNA of the CDR3 is TGTGCCAGCAGCCCACAGGGGGCTGTTCAGGGGGAAAAACTGTTTTTT.

This clonotype occurred a few times. The V and J genes are TRBV6-2 or TRBV6-3 and TRBJ2-7; D is undetermined. The ends were cut back, 4 bases at V and 6 bases at J, with 10 bases in the middle. The CDR3 consists of 12 residues. Germline loops: CDR1 MNHEY, CDR2 SVGEGT. DNA for the CDR3: TGTGCCAGCAGTTTCGAACGACTCGAGCAGTACTTC. Translating it yields CASSFERLEQYF.

This clonotype has ten or more counts. The CDR3 DNA follows: TGTGCCATCAGTGAGGGGACAGTTATTCAGTACTTC. This codes for CAISEGTVIQYF. V is TRBV10-3 and J is TRBJ2-4; TRBD1 agrees at 7 bases. J lost 10 bases, V lost 2 bases, and 2 bases had no gene match. Germline V gene data show CDR1 as ENHRY and CDR2 as SYGVKD. The CDR3 runs 12 residues.

This chain joins TRBV4-2 and TRBJ1-5; TRBD1 might be the D (5 bases). Germline V CDR1 and CDR2: LGHNA, YNFKEQ. The CDR3 is 16 amino acids. V lost 3 bases, J lost 4 bases, and 16 bases lay in between. In DNA form, the CDR3 reads TGTGCCAGCAGCCAGGGCACAGGTCTTACTAATCAGCCCCAGCATTTT. Protein product: CASSQGTGLTNQPQHF.

The table lists this clonotype with a count of one. The chain links TRBV7-8 to TRBJ2-7, with 8 bases matching TRBD2. With 5 bases clipped from V and 0 bases from J, the junction kept 6 bases outside the gene matches. The CDR3 is made up of 15 amino acids. Germline V gene sequence: CDR1 SGHVS, CDR2 FQNEAQ. The CDR3 coding sequence is TGTGCCAGCAGCAAGTTAGCGGGAAGCTCCTACGAGCAGTACTTC. Protein product: CASSKLAGSSYEQYF.

This clonotype has just a few counts. The J gene is TRBJ2-7, the V gene TRBV5-1; TRBD1 matches 8 bases. CDR3 length: 15 residues. The junction had 7 bases not matched to a gene; V was cut back by 2 bases and J by 3 bases. Germline loops: CDR1 SGHRS, CDR2 YFSETQ. The CDR3 loop is CASSLGAGGLYEQYF. CDR3 coding DNA: TGCGCCAGCAGCTTAGGGGCAGGGGGCCTCTACGAGCAGTACTTC.

This clonotype was seen many times. This chain joins TRBV20-1 and TRBJ2-1; 8 bases map to TRBD1. The CDR3 loop spans 15 amino acids. Trimming at V came to 1 base and at J to 1 base, leaving 3 bases not matched to a gene. In germline, CDR1 is DFQATT, CDR2 SNEGSKA (reference sequence). CDR3 coding DNA: TGCAGTGCTAGAGGCGACAGGGGATCCTACAATGAGCAGTTCTTC. Translation: CSARGDRGSYNEQFF.

The chain carries TRBV7-3 and TRBJ1-2; 8 bases are shared with TRBD1. This CDR3 is built from 14 residues. The V and J ends lost 5 bases and 8 bases, in that order; junction bases with no gene match: 10. CDR1 and CDR2 (germline): SGHTA, FQGTGA. The DNA of the CDR3 is TGTGCCAGCAGCACCGGGACAGGCCGTAACGGCTACACCTTC. Its protein product is CASSTGTGRNGYTF. The whole variable domain, filled in from reference TRBV7-3 and TRBJ1-2, reads GAGVSQTPSNKVTEKGKYVELRCDPISGHTALYWYRQSLGQGPEFLIYFQGTGAADDSGLPNDRFFAVRPEGSVSTLKIQRTERGDSAVYLCASSTGTGRNGYTFGSGTRLTVV.

The chain recombines TRBV5-1 with TRBJ1-2; TRBD1 matches at 9 bases. V shed 4 bases, J shed 4 bases, and the junction held 14 bases outside the gene matches. Looked up from germline, CDR1 is SGHRS and CDR2 is YFSETQ. The CDR3 totals 17 residues. CDR3 region: CASSAGQGLFHSYGYTF. The DNA of the CDR3 is TGCGCCAGCAGCGCGGGACAGGGCCTGTTTCATAGCTATGGCTACACCTTC.

V and J are TRBV25-1 and TRBJ2-2; D uncertain. This CDR3 has 12 amino acids. CDR1 is MGHDK, CDR2 SYGVNS, per germline. Trimming took 7 bases from V and 4 from J, leaving 7 bases between them. CDR3 coding DNA: TGTGCCAGCAACAGTCCCACCGGGGAGCTGTTTTTT. Encoded protein: CASNSPTGELFF.

This clonotype has only a few counts. The CDR3 DNA sequence: TGTGCCAGCAGCTTGGAAGGGGCTGGTAATGAAAAACTGTTTTTT. This translates into CASSLEGAGNEKLFF. The chain couples TRBV5-5 to TRBJ1-4, with D possibly being TRBD1 (5 bases). V lost 0 bases to trimming and J lost 4 bases, with 10 bases between them. The germline V gene encodes CDR1 SGHKS and CDR2 YYEKEE (reference sequence). This CDR3 is built from 15 residues.

Ten or more counts support this clonotype. The rearrangement links TRBV6-2 or TRBV6-3 to TRBJ2-7, with a weak D call TRBD2 (5 bases). From germline, CDR1 is MNHEY and CDR2 SVGEGT. V lost 2 bases and J lost 0, with 8 bases in between. The CDR3 runs to 14 residues. The CDR3 region has the DNA TGTGCCAGCAGTTACCTAGCTAACTCCTACGAGCAGTACTTC. This sequence encodes CASSYLANSYEQYF.

J is TRBJ2-3 and V is TRBV3-1, with D hard to call. Between the trimmed V and J ends, which lost 4 bases and 6 bases, there was a span of 14 bases. Germline CDR1 LGHDT, CDR2 YNNKEL (reference sequence). The CDR3 contains 14 residues. The CDR3 here is CASSPGPSRDTQYF. Written as DNA, the CDR3 is TGTGCCAGCAGCCCCGGCCCCTCCAGGGATACGCAGTATTTT.

The genes are TRBV29-1 and TRBJ2-7; tentative D call: TRBD2 (5 bases). Germline assignment: CDR1 SQVTM and CDR2 ANQGSEA. V shed 6 bases and J shed 4 bases, with 13 bases lying between them. This CDR3 region has 12 residues. CDR3 coding DNA: TGCAGCGTCCGGACTGGGGAGTACGAGCAGTACTTC. It translates to CSVRTGEYEQYF.

This clonotype has a handful of counts. V gene TRBV4-2 combines with J gene TRBJ2-5, with D uncertain. The V end lost 0 bases, the J end lost 4 bases, and 6 bases lay between the germline ends. This CDR3 comprises 13 residues. Per the germline V gene, CDR1 is LGHNA and CDR2 is YNFKEQ. The CDR3 nucleotides are TGTGCCAGCAGCCAAGATTCGGGAGAGACCCAGTACTTC. This codes for CASSQDSGETQYF.

The V and J genes are TRBV4-3 and TRBJ1-6; weak D call: TRBD1 (5 bases). This CDR3 region has 14 residues. Germline values: CDR1 LGHNA, CDR2 YSLEER. V was shortened by 0 bases and J by 8 bases, with 8 bases between the two germline ends. In DNA, the CDR3 is TGCGCCAGCAGCCAAGATCAGGGACATTCACCCCTCCACTTT. Amino acids: CASSQDQGHSPLHF.

The chain is built from TRBV7-9 and TRBJ1-2; D is uncertain. Germline values: CDR1 SEHNR, CDR2 FQNEAQ (reference sequence). V lost 1 base, J lost 7 bases, and 10 bases lay in between. The length of the CDR3 is 13 residues. CDR3 loop: CASSLEAISGYTF. In nucleotides, the CDR3 is TGTGCCAGCAGCTTAGAGGCGATTAGTGGCTACACCTTC. The variable domain in full, completed from reference TRBV7-9 and TRBJ1-2, reads DTGVSQNPRHKITKRGQNVTFRCDPISEHNRLYWYRQTLGQGPEFLTYFQNEAQLEKSRLLSDRFSAERPKGSFSTLEIQRTEQGDSAMYLCASSLEAISGYTFGSGTRLTVV.

V and J are TRBV20-1 and TRBJ2-6; D remains unclear. Germline V gene data show CDR1 as DFQATT and CDR2 as SNEGSKA (reference sequence). There are 12 residues in the CDR3. With 1 base removed from V and 3 bases from J, the gap between germline ends came to 1 base. CDR3 nucleotide sequence: TGCAGTGCTAGAGTTGGGGCCAACGTCCTGACTTTC. The encoded protein is CSARVGANVLTF.

The chain couples TRBV18 to TRBJ2-5; D gene unclear. The V end lost 3 bases, the J end lost 2 bases, and 10 bases lay between the germline ends. The CDR3 runs 14 residues. From germline, CDR1 is KGHSH and CDR2 LQKENI. CDR3 loop: CASSPRHGQETQYF. CDR3 sequence (DNA): TGTGCCAGCTCACCCCGACACGGTCAAGAGACCCAGTACTTC.

This clonotype was seen repeatedly, ten times or more. The chain carries TRBV10-3 and TRBJ2-7; D possibly corresponds to TRBD1 (6 bases). Germline-derived CDR1 and CDR2 are ENHRY and SYGVKD. V lost 5 bases and J 2 bases, leaving 10 bases between the germline ends. This CDR3 comprises 13 residues. The CDR3 DNA is TGTGCCATCAGTCCGGGACAAGCCTACGAGCAGTACTTC. Amino acids: CAISPGQAYEQYF.

This chain joins TRBV12-3 or TRBV12-4 and TRBJ2-6; 8 bases agree with TRBD1. The CDR3 length is 16 residues. The V segment lost 6 bases and the J segment 1 base; nucleotides outside the gene matches: 5. The CDR3 reads CASSPQGVSGANVLTF. In nucleotides, the CDR3 is TGTGCCAGCAGCCCACAGGGGGTATCTGGGGCCAACGTCCTGACTTTC.

This sequence joins TRBV7-9 and TRBJ2-7; the D gene is possibly TRBD2 (5 bases). CDR1 SEHNR and CDR2 FQNEAQ come from the germline V gene (reference sequence). Trimming left V 4 bases short and J 4 bases short, with 17 bases between. This CDR3 comprises 15 residues. In DNA form, the CDR3 reads TGTGCCAGCAGCTCGGGGAAGACTTCTTTATACGAGCAGTACTTC. This codes for CASSSGKTSLYEQYF.

This clonotype appeared a few times. V usage is TRBV4-2 and J usage is TRBJ2-3, with unresolved D. Germline V CDR1 and CDR2: LGHNA, YNFKEQ. The CDR3 extends over 17 amino acids. The V end lost 0 bases, the J end lost 1 base, and 14 bases lay between the germline ends. The DNA of the CDR3 is TGTGCCAGCAGCCAAGATCCCTCGGGCAGACGCACAGATACGCAGTATTTT. Translating gives CASSQDPSGRRTDTQYF.

A few counts support this clonotype. The chain has TRBV20-1 and TRBJ2-1; 12 bases agree with TRBD2. The CDR3 is 15 amino acids. Looked up from germline, CDR1 is DFQATT and CDR2 is SNEGSKA (reference sequence). CDR3 DNA: TGCGCCGGACTAGCGGGACCTGGGGCCTACAATGAGCAGTTCTTC. This gives the protein CAGLAGPGAYNEQFF.

This rearrangement joins TRBV13 to TRBJ2-7; D not resolved. Trimming stripped 2 bases from V and 5 bases from J, with 7 bases between. Germline V gene data show CDR1 as PRHDT and CDR2 as FYEKMQ (reference sequence). CDR3 length: 12 amino acids. CDR3 in amino acids: CASSLMFHEQYF. The CDR3, as DNA: TGTGCCAGCAGCTTAATGTTTCACGAGCAGTACTTC.

This chain joins TRBV20-1 and TRBJ1-2; D unresolved. V lost 0 bases, J lost 4 bases, and 9 bases lay in between. The CDR3 runs to 13 residues. Germline values: CDR1 DFQATT, CDR2 SNEGSKA (reference sequence). CDR3 amino acids: CSARDPGSYGYTF. The DNA for the CDR3 is TGCAGTGCTAGAGACCCGGGGTCCTATGGCTACACCTTC.

This clonotype was seen ten or more times. The chain carries TRBV12-3 or TRBV12-4 and TRBJ2-3, with 11 bases aligning to TRBD2. The CDR3 contains 15 residues. V shed 5 bases, J shed 2 bases, and the junction held 3 bases outside the gene matches. CDR3 nucleotides: TGTGCCAGCAGTCTGACTAGCGGGGACACAGATACGCAGTATTTT. Its translation: CASSLTSGDTDTQYF.

This clonotype was counted many times. The chain joins TRBV7-2 to TRBJ2-5, with D perhaps TRBD2 (6 bases). This CDR3 comprises 16 residues. Germline loops: CDR1 SGHTA, CDR2 FQGNSA. The V end was cut by 1 base, the J end by 5 bases, with 17 bases between. The CDR3 region is CASSLVVRRVGETQYF. DNA of the CDR3: TGTGCCAGCAGCTTAGTTGTAAGGAGGGTAGGGGAGACCCAGTACTTC.